This T cell receptor beta chain was documented in a study of blood T cell repertoires in COVID-19. CDR1 and CDR2 (germline): SGHRS, YFSETQ. The CDR3 consists of 15 residues. The germline V and J ends were trimmed by 4 bases and 0 bases, with 14 bases remaining between them. Sequenced by immunoSEQ multiplex PCR; TCRdb stores in-frame clones only, minus some. This sample has roughly 160,000 clones; 80% occur once, and the top ten carry about 3.7%. Sequencing was performed on PBMCs or T cells enriched from blood (not recorded which). The source of this sequence is a woman aged 55-69 years who had recovered from COVID-19. This rearrangement joins TRBV5-1 to TRBJ2-7, with a weak D call TRBD1 (6 bases). The CDR3 coding sequence is TGCGCCAGCAGCCCCCGGGACACCAGCTCCTACGAGCAGTACTTC. It translates to CASSPRDTSSYEQYF.